The clone carrying this T cell receptor (beta chain) has ten or more counts. The antigen remains undetermined. The CDR3 is 13 amino acids. Germline V gene sequence: CDR1 SEHNR, CDR2 FQNEAQ (reference sequence). V gave up 2 bases and J gave up 8 bases, with 10 bases separating them. The data originate from a study of breast tumors, draining lymph nodes, adjacent tissues. Each CDR3 protein gets one entry after TCRdb re-called the multiplex PCR reads with MiXCR. The data show some 120,000 distinct CDR3 sequences, around 20% seen once. Study results and caveats: Tumor repertoires ranked between lymph nodes and nontumor tissue in diversity, with V and J gene preferences. Data only fit, rather than demonstrated, lymph node origin of most tumor T cells. The data were judged consistent with most tumor T cells coming from lymph node and expanding in tumor. Compared with basal-like, luminal-like tumors shared significantly more repertoire with nontumor tissue.

Breast cancer patients provided tissue from their axillary draining lymph nodes. Sequencing used axillary lymph node tissue. The V call is TRBV7-9, the J call TRBJ2-1, with D uncertain. The sequence was obtained from a female donor with breast cancer. Some clones in this sample may be carry-over from other donors' samples. CDR3 DNA sequence: TGTGCCAGCAGCTTATTGGTAAGGGATGAGCAGTTCTTC. It specifies CASSLLVRDEQFF.